These 23 T cell receptor beta chains originate from one sample sequenced in a study of blood T cell repertoires in COVID-19. TCRdb keeps only in-frame clones here, not all; method: immunoSEQ multiplex PCR. The sample yields over 75,000 clones, roughly 90% seen once. Sequenced input: peripheral blood. Receptors originate from a human donor with COVID-19, enrolled during active disease. The donor label of this sample is uncertain.

This clone occurred once. The chain recombines TRBV3-1 (or the pseudogene TRBV3-2) with TRBJ1-2, with 10 bases matching TRBD1. The CDR3 has 13 residues. The germline gives CDR1 LGHDT, CDR2 YNNKEL (reference sequence). Trimming at V came to 4 bases and at J to 8 bases, leaving 4 bases not matched to a gene. CDR3 sequence reads: CASSRQGAYGYTF. The CDR3 region has the DNA TGTGCCAGCAGCCGACAGGGGGCGTACGGCTACACCTTC.

The gene calls are TRBV12-3 or TRBV12-4 and TRBJ2-3; 7 nucleotides match TRBD2. This CDR3 has 11 residues. J was trimmed by 9 bases and V by 3 bases; bases with no gene match: 0. This CDR3 reads CASSLGGTQYF. CDR3 coding DNA: TGTGCCAGCAGTTTGGGGGGGACGCAGTATTTT.

This chain links TRBV19 with TRBJ2-7; TRBD2 is a possible D gene (7 bases). Germline V lookup: CDR1 LNHDA, CDR2 SQIVND (reference sequence). The CDR3 is 12 residues long. The V and J ends lost 4 bases and 9 bases respectively, with 13 bases between them. The CDR3: CASSTFGGPQYF. Here the CDR3 DNA reads TGTGCCAGTAGTACGTTCGGGGGGCCGCAGTACTTC.

The genes are TRBV6-5 and TRBJ1-2, with 8 bases matching TRBD1. The germline V gene encodes CDR1 MNHEY and CDR2 SVGAGI. CDR3 length: 15 amino acids. The J segment lost 2 bases and the V segment lost 6 bases, leaving 8 bases of the junction unmatched. CDR3 coding DNA: TGTGCCAGCAGAGACAGGGGAGGAGGCAACTATGGCTACACCTTC. This sequence encodes CASRDRGGGNYGYTF.

The sample holds one count of this clone. As DNA, the CDR3 is TGTGCCAGCGAGTGGGGAGCGAACACCGGGGAGCTGTTTTTT. Protein: CASEWGANTGELFF. The chain links TRBV3-1 (or the pseudogene TRBV3-2) to TRBJ2-2, with D perhaps TRBD2 (5 bases). The CDR3 extends over 14 amino acids. Trimming shortened V by 8 bases and J by 0 bases, and 10 bases separated the two germline ends. Germline loops: CDR1 LGHDT, CDR2 YNNKEL (reference sequence).

The chain recombines TRBV9 with TRBJ1-2, with D hard to call. The CDR3 covers 12 residues. Germline V gene lookup returns CDR1 SGDLS and CDR2 YYNGEE. Deletions cut 4 bases from V and 7 bases from J, with 11 bases between. CDR3 nucleotide sequence: TGTGCCAGCAGCTTAGGACTAGGTGGCTACACCTTC. Its protein is CASSLGLGGYTF.

The chain's CDR3 is CASSSGLADLSGELFF. The DNA of the CDR3 is TGTGCCAGCAGCTCGGGACTAGCCGATCTTTCCGGGGAGCTGTTTTTT. V is TRBV5-6 and J is TRBJ2-2; TRBD2 matches 9 bases. The CDR3 is 16 amino acids. V trimming: 3 bases; J trimming: 6 bases; junction bases outside the gene matches: 9. Germline lookup yields CDR1 SGHDT and CDR2 YYEEEE.

CDR3 DNA: TGTGCCAGTAGTATTAAAAGGGGCTGGGAGACCCAGTACTTC. Protein product: CASSIKRGWETQYF. The J gene is TRBJ2-5, the V gene TRBV19, with D possibly matching TRBD1 (5 bases). Trimming pared 3 bases from V and 5 bases from J, leaving 13 bases between. Germline CDR1 is LNHDA and CDR2 is SQIVND (reference sequence). The CDR3 sequence is 14 residues long.

As to this clone: Other DNA sequences from this sample encode an identical CDR3 as well. The CDR3 reads CASSPGQANTEAFF. The CDR3 DNA sequence: TGCGCCAGCAGCCCAGGACAGGCGAACACTGAAGCTTTCTTT. This chain connects TRBV5-1 to TRBJ1-1; 7 bases are a match to TRBD1. The CDR3 totals 14 residues. Germline V gene sequence: CDR1 SGHRS, CDR2 YFSETQ. The junction had 4 bases not matched to a gene; V was cut back by 4 bases and J by 1 base.

This clone was counted once. The chain links TRBV5-1 to TRBJ1-1, with 7 bases aligning to TRBD1. From germline, CDR1 is SGHRS and CDR2 YFSETQ. V trimming: 0 bases; J trimming: 4 bases; junction bases outside the gene matches: 6. The CDR3 loop spans 15 amino acids. DNA for the CDR3: TGCGCCAGCAGCTTGGTGGCAGGGGGGCGCACTGAAGCTTTCTTT. Amino acids: CASSLVAGGRTEAFF.

For the CDR3, the DNA is TGTGCCAGCAGCCAAGACGATGAGGGGACAGGGGGCACCGGGGAGCTGTTTTTT. This encodes CASSQDDEGTGGTGELFF. The J gene is TRBJ2-2, the V gene TRBV4-2, with 11 bases identical to TRBD1. V trimming: 0 bases; J trimming: 4 bases; junction bases outside the gene matches: 7. The CDR3 loop spans 18 amino acids. Germline V CDR1 and CDR2: LGHNA, YNFKEQ.

The rearrangement joins TRBV7-2 to TRBJ2-5; 11 positions agree with TRBD2. The CDR3 is 19 amino acids. Trimming at V came to 5 bases and at J to 6 bases, leaving 20 bases not matched to a gene. Per the germline V gene, CDR1 is SGHTA and CDR2 is FQGNSA. CDR3 protein: CASSTPGRIAGGPGKTQYF. Here the CDR3 DNA reads TGTGCCAGCAGCACGCCGGGACGTATAGCGGGAGGGCCCGGAAAGACCCAGTACTTC.

The chain couples TRBV6-6 to TRBJ1-2, with 12 bases lining up with TRBD1. Unmatched junction bases numbered 8, after V lost 2 bases and J lost 7 bases. CDR1 and CDR2 from the germline V gene are MNHNY and SVGAGI (reference sequence). The CDR3 contains 16 residues. CDR3 region: CASSYGTGGPVSGYTF. CDR3 bases: TGTGCCAGCAGTTACGGGACAGGGGGCCCAGTGAGTGGCTACACCTTC.

This clone showed up just once. The same CDR3 arises from other DNA sequences in this sample as well. The chain joins TRBV6-5 to TRBJ1-2, with a tentative D call TRBD1 (6 bases). Germline V lookup: CDR1 MNHEY, CDR2 SVGAGI. Trimming removed 0 bases at V and 4 bases at J, with 12 bases between. The CDR3 is made up of 15 amino acids. The chain's CDR3 is CASSYSTGGSYGYTF. CDR3 nucleotides: TGTGCCAGCAGTTACTCGACGGGGGGCAGCTATGGCTACACCTTC.

The V gene is TRBV27, the J gene TRBJ1-1; D perhaps matches TRBD1 (6 bases). Trimming left V 2 bases short and J 3 bases short, with 10 bases between. Germline CDR1 reads MNHEY; CDR2 reads SMNVEV (reference sequence). There are 14 residues in the CDR3. Here the CDR3 DNA reads TGTGCCAGCAGTTTAAAGGACAGAGACACTGAAGCTTTCTTT. Translation: CASSLKDRDTEAFF.

V usage is TRBV5-4 and J usage is TRBJ1-6, with 8 bases aligning to TRBD1. CDR1 is SGHNT and CDR2 is YYREEE in the germline V gene (reference sequence). Trimming at V came to 5 bases and at J to 9 bases, leaving 7 bases not matched to a gene. The CDR3 is 14 residues long. CDR3 coding DNA: TGTGCCAGCAGGCCGGGACAGGAGGGTTCACCCCTCCACTTT. Amino acid sequence: CASRPGQEGSPLHF. Together with reference TRBV5-4 and TRBJ1-6, the CDR3 gives the full variable domain: ETGVTQSPTHLIKTRGQQVTLRCSSQSGHNTVSWYQQALGQGPQFIFQYYREEENGRGNFPPRFSGLQFPNYSSELNVNALELDDSALYLCASRPGQEGSPLHFGNGTRLTVT.

V gene TRBV4-1 combines with J gene TRBJ1-4, with a possible D match to TRBD1 (5 bases). Germline CDR1 reads MGHRA; CDR2 reads YSYEKL. Trimming took 0 bases from V and 5 from J, leaving 10 bases between them. This CDR3 spans 15 amino acids. CDR3 bases: TGCGCCAGCAGCCAAGATCGACAGATAAATGAAAAACTGTTTTTT. Translation: CASSQDRQINEKLFF.

The DNA of the CDR3 is TGTGCCAGCACCTTGACAGGGGAGAACTATGGCTACACCTTC. Amino acid sequence: CASTLTGENYGYTF. The chain recombines TRBV9 with TRBJ1-2; the match to TRBD1 covers 8 bases. This CDR3 contains 14 residues. The germline gives CDR1 SGDLS, CDR2 YYNGEE. J lost 2 bases, V lost 6 bases, and 6 bases had no gene match.

J is TRBJ1-2 and V is TRBV2; tentatively, D is TRBD1 (5 bases). Germline V gene data show CDR1 as SNHLY and CDR2 as FYNNEI. The CDR3 totals 13 residues. V was trimmed by 3 bases and J by 8 bases, leaving 13 bases between them. CDR3 sequence reads: CASSEQGSQGYTF. CDR3 DNA: TGTGCCAGCAGTGAGCAGGGTAGCCAAGGCTACACCTTC.

V gene TRBV7-6 combines with J gene TRBJ2-2, with D perhaps matching TRBD1 (6 bases). The germline V and J ends were trimmed by 6 bases and 3 bases, with 11 bases remaining between them. The CDR3 has 14 residues. The germline gives CDR1 SGHVS, CDR2 FNYEAQ. The CDR3 region is CASSGGRYTGELFF. In DNA form, the CDR3 reads TGTGCCAGCAGTGGGGGCAGGTACACCGGGGAGCTGTTTTTT.

The rearrangement links TRBV19 to TRBJ1-6, with no clear D. V dropped 6 bases and J dropped 8 bases, with 14 bases sitting between them. The CDR3 loop spans 14 amino acids. Germline assignment: CDR1 LNHDA and CDR2 SQIVND (reference sequence). The CDR3 nucleotides read TGTGCCAGTAGAAACGGGGTAGCGGATTCACCCCTCCACTTT. Translating gives CASRNGVADSPLHF.

V and J are TRBV14 and TRBJ1-1, with TRBD1 matching 7 bases. This CDR3 has 15 amino acids. Per germline, CDR1 SGHDN and CDR2 FVKESK. V lost 6 bases to trimming and J lost 4 bases; unmatched junction nucleotides: 11. CDR3 in DNA: TGTGCCAGCAGTCTGCGGACAGGACTTAGCACTGAAGCTTTCTTT. It is translated as CASSLRTGLSTEAFF.

This clone was observed a few times. V is TRBV5-1 and J is TRBJ2-7; 7 bases are shared with TRBD1. This CDR3 region has 15 residues. J was trimmed by 4 bases and V by 1 base; bases with no gene match: 8. CDR1 is SGHRS, CDR2 YFSETQ, per germline. CDR3 bases: TGCGCCAGCAGCTTGTCCGGGACAGTGCATTACGAGCAGTACTTC. Its translation: CASSLSGTVHYEQYF.